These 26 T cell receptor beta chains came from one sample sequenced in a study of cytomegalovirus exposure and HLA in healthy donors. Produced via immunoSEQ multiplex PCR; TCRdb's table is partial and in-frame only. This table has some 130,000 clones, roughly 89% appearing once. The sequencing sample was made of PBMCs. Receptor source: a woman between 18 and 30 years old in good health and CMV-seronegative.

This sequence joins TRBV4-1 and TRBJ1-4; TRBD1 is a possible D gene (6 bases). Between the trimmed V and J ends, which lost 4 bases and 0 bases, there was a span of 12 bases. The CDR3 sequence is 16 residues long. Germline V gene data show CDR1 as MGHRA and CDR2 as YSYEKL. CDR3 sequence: CASSRTGSATNEKLFF. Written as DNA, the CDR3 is TGCGCCAGCAGCCGAACAGGGTCTGCAACTAATGAAAAACTGTTTTTT.

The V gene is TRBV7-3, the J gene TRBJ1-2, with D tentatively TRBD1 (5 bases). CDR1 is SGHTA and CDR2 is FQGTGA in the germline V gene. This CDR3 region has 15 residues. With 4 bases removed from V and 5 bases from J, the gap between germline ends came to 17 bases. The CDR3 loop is CASSYGGAGPYGYTF. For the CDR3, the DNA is TGTGCCAGCAGCTACGGTGGGGCAGGCCCTTATGGCTACACCTTC.

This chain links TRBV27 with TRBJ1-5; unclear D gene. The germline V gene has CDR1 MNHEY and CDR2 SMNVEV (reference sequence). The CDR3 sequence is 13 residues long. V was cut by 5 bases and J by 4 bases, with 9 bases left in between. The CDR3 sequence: CASSQSENQPQHF. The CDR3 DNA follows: TGTGCCAGCAGTCAAAGCGAAAATCAGCCCCAGCATTTT.

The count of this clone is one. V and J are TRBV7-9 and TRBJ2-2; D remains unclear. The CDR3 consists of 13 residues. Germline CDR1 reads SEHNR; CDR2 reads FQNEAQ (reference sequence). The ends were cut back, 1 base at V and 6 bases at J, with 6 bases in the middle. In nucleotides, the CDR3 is TGTGCCAGCAGCTTAGTAGCATCCGGGGAGCTGTTTTTT. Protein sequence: CASSLVASGELFF. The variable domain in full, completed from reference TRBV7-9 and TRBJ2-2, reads DTGVSQNPRHKITKRGQNVTFRCDPISEHNRLYWYRQTLGQGPEFLTYFQNEAQLEKSRLLSDRFSAERPKGSFSTLEIQRTEQGDSAMYLCASSLVASGELFFGEGSRLTVL.

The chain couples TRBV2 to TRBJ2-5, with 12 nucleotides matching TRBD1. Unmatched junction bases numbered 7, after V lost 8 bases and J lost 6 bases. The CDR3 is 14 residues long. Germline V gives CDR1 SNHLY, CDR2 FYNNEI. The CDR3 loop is CASSGQGAIKTQYF. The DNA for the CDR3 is TGTGCCAGCTCGGGACAGGGGGCGATTAAGACCCAGTACTTC.

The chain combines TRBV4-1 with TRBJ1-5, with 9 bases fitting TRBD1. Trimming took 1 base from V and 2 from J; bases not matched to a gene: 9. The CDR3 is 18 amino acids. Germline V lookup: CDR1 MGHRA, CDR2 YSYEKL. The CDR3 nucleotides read TGCGCCAGCAGCCAAGTCTTGGGACAGGGAGAAGGCAATCAGCCCCAGCATTTT. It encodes CASSQVLGQGEGNQPQHF.

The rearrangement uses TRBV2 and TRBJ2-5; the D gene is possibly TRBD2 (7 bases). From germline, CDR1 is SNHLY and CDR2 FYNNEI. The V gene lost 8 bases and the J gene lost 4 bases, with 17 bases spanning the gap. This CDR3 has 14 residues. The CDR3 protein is CASGRRGGGETQYF. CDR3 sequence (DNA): TGTGCCAGCGGGCGGAGGGGGGGTGGAGAGACCCAGTACTTC.

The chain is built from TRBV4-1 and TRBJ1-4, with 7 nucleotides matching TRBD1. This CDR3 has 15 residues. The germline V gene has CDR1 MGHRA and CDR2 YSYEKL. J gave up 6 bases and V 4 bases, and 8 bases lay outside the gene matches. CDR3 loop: CASSRGGQSYEKLFF. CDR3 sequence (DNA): TGCGCCAGCAGCCGAGGGGGACAGTCATATGAAAAACTGTTTTTT.

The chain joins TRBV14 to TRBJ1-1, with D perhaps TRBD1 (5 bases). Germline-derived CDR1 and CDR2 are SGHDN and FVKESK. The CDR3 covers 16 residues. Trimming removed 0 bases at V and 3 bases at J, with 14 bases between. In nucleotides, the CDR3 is TGTGCCAGCAGCCAAGATCGTTACCTAGGGGACACTGAAGCTTTCTTT. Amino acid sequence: CASSQDRYLGDTEAFF. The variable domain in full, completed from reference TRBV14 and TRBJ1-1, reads EAGVTQFPSHSVIEKGQTVTLRCDPISGHDNLYWYRRVMGKEIKFLLHFVKESKQDESGMPNNRFLAERTGGTYSTLKVQPAELEDSGVYFCASSQDRYLGDTEAFFGQGTRLTVV.

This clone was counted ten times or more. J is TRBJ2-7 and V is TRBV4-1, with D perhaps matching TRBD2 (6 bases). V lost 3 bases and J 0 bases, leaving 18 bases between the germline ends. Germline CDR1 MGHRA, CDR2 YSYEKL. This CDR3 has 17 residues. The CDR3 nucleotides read TGCGCCAGCAGCCAGAGAATTCAGCGGGTTGACTCCTACGAGCAGTACTTC. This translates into CASSQRIQRVDSYEQYF.

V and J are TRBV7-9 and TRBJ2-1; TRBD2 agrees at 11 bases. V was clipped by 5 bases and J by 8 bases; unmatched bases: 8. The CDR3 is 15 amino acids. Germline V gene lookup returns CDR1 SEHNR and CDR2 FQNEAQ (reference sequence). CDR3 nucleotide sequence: TGTGCCAGCAGCGCGTTAGCGGGGGGGCCAGATGAGCAGTTCTTC. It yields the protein CASSALAGGPDEQFF.

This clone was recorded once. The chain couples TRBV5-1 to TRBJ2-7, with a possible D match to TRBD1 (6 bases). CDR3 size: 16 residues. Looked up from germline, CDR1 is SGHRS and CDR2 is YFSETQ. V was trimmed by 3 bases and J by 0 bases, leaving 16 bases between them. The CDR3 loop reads CASSSLQGASSYEQYF. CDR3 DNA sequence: TGCGCCAGCAGCTCGCTACAGGGCGCCAGCTCCTACGAGCAGTACTTC.

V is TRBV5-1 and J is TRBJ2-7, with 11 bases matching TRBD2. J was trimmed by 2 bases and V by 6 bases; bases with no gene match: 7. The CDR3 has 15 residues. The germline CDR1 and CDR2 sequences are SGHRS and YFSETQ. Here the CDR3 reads CASTHYSGGAYEQYF. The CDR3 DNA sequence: TGCGCCAGCACCCACTATAGCGGGGGGGCCTACGAGCAGTACTTC. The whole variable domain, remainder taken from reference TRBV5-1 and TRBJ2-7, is KAGVTQTPRYLIKTRGQQVTLSCSPISGHRSVSWYQQTPGQGLQFLFEYFSETQRNKGNFPGRFSGRQFSNSRSEMNVSTLELGDSALYLCASTHYSGGAYEQYFGPGTRLTVT.

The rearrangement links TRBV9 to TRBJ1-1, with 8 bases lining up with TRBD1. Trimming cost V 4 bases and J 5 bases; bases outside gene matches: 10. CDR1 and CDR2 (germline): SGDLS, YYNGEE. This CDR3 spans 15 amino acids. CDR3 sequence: CASSYSPGQATEAFF. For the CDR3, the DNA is TGTGCCAGCAGCTATTCTCCGGGACAGGCGACTGAAGCTTTCTTT.

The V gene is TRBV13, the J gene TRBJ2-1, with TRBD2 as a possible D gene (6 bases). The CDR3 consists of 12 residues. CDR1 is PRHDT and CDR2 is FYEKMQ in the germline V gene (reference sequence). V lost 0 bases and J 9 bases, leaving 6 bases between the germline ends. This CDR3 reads CASSLGGGEQFF. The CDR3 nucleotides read TGTGCCAGCAGCTTAGGGGGGGGTGAGCAGTTCTTC.

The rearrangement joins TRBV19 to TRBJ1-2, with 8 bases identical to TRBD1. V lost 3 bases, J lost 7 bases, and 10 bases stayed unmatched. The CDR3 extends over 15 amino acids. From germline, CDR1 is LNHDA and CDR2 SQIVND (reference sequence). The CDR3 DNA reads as TGTGCCAGTAGTATCTGGGCAGGGGGCATGATTGGCTACACCTTC. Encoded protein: CASSIWAGGMIGYTF.

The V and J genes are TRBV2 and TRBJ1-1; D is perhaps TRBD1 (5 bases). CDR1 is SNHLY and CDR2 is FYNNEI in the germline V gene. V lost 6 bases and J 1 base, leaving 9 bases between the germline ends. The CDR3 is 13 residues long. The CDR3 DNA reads TGTGCCAGCAGCCTGGGGCGGAACACTGAAGCTTTCTTT. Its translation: CASSLGRNTEAFF. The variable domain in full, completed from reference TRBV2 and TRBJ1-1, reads EPEVTQTPSHQVTQMGQEVILRCVPISNHLYFYWYRQILGQKVEFLVSFYNNEISEKSEIFDDQFSVERPDGSNFTLKIRSTKLEDSAMYFCASSLGRNTEAFFGQGTRLTVV.

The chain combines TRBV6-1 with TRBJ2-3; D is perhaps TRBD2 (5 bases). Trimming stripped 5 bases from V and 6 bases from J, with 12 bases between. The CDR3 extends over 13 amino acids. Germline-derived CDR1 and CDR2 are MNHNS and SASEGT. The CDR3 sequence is CASSLGLTDTQYF. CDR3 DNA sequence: TGTGCCAGCAGTCTAGGACTTACCGATACGCAGTATTTT.

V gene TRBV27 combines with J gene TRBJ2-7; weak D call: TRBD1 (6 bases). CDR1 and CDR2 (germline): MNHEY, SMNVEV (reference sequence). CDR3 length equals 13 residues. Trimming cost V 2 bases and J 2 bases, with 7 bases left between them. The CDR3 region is CASSLDRTYEQYF. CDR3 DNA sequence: TGTGCCAGCAGTTTAGACAGGACCTACGAGCAGTACTTC.

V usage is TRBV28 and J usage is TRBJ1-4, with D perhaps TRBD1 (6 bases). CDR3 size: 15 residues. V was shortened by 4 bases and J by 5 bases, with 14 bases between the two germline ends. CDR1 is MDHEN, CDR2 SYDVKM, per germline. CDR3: CASSSLDRLNEKLFF. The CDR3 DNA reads TGTGCCAGCAGTTCGCTGGACAGACTAAATGAAAAACTGTTTTTT.

This CDR3 reads CASSLAGGGKNEQFF. As DNA, the CDR3 is TGCGCCAGCAGCTTAGCGGGGGGAGGTAAGAATGAGCAGTTCTTC. The rearrangement uses TRBV5-1 and TRBJ2-1; TRBD2 matches 9 bases. This CDR3 contains 15 residues. V dropped 2 bases and J dropped 7; count of bases not matched to a gene: 7. CDR1 is SGHRS, CDR2 YFSETQ, per germline.

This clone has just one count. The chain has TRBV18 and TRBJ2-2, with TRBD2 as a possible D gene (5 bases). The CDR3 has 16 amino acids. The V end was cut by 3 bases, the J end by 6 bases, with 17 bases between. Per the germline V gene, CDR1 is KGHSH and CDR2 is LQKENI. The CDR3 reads CASSPLTRPRAGELFF. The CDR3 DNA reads TGTGCCAGCTCACCCCTTACTAGACCGCGAGCCGGGGAGCTGTTTTTT.

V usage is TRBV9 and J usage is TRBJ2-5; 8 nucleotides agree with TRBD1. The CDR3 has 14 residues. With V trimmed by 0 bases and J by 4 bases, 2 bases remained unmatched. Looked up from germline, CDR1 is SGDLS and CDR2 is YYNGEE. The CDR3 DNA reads TGTGCCAGCAGCGTAGGAGGACAGGGAGAGACCCAGTACTTC. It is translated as CASSVGGQGETQYF.

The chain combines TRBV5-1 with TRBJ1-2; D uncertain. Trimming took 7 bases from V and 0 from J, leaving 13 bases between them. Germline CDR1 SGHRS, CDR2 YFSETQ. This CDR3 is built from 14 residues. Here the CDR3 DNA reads TGCGCCAGCTCGCCCCAGTTCCCTAACTATGGCTACACCTTC. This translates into CASSPQFPNYGYTF.

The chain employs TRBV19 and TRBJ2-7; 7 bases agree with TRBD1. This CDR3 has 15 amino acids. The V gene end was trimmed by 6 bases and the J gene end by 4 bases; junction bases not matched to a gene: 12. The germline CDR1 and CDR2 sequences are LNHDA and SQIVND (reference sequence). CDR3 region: CASRPTTGRIYEQYF. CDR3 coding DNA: TGTGCCAGTAGGCCGACGACAGGGAGAATATACGAGCAGTACTTC.

CDR3 DNA sequence: TGTGCCAGCAGGGACAGGGAGACTGAAGCTTTCTTT. As protein: CASRDRETEAFF. The chain employs TRBV28 and TRBJ1-1; TRBD1 aligns across 8 bases. This CDR3 has 12 amino acids. The germline gives CDR1 MDHEN, CDR2 SYDVKM. The ends lost 6 bases at V and 5 bases at J; junction bases unmatched: 2.